These T cell receptor beta chains were read from a single sample in a study of blood T cells in healthy people across ages. TCRdb passed the 5' RACE reads through MiXCR, listing each CDR3 protein once. The sample lists 1 million or so distinct CDR3 sequences, almost 25% seen once, with 0.75% in the top ten. These sequences were also reported in another study, on T cells of mothers and their children.

What was sequenced was blood. These receptors were obtained from a girl aged 2-10 years in good health. The CDR3 runs from the conserved cysteine through the conserved F or W.

>TRBV7-8
CASSLRDYNEQFF
>TRBV4-2
CASSQAPRTSGRPNEQFF
>TRBV6-1
CASSEEDSGVTQYF
>TRBV20-1
CSVPKQTEPYNEQFF
>TRBV6-1
CTSLPSMGAQETQYF
>TRBV10-3
CAIRPGQTYEQYF
>TRBV29-1
CSVDGSGTDTQYF
>TRBV20-1
CSAVSGTNEQFF
>TRBV6-2/TRBV6-3
CASSYRSKRGGYNEQFF
>TRBV28
CASGFVSFFWLEQFF
>TRBV7-9
CASSFRPRTDEQYF
>TRBV6-5
CASSYVSNEKLFF
>TRBV20-1
CSARAGQQNSKNIQYF
>TRBV5-5
CASGLGGAGGDTYEQYF
>TRBV12-3/TRBV12-4
CASSFVGEGQETQYF
>TRBV5-1
CASSLVSGMYNSPLHF
>TRBV12-3/TRBV12-4
CASNPRGSPDTQYF
>TRBV10-3
CAISESQGTSLFYGYTF
>TRBV11-2
CASSLDWTVSDGYTF
>TRBV3-1
CASHPGQGETQYF
>TRBV9
CASSPVGTSSSGANVLTF
>TRBV7-2
CASSEGLIGGGYTF
>TRBV9
CASSVTSRGHNTGELFF
>TRBV28
CASSLGTGGARDTEAFF
>TRBV28
CASSLLEGARYYGYTF
>TRBV24-1
CATSDLGGDQYF
>TRBV6-5
CASKLGMGETQYF
>TRBV5-4
CASSFPLSSGYNEQFF
>TRBV18
CASSPRDRGRINTGELFF
>TRBV7-9
CASSLGLAAEQFF
>TRBV29-1
CSARYGTSGANNEQFF
>TRBV9
CASSNTGITNEKLFF
>TRBV28
CASSQGYTEAFF
>TRBV7-2
CASSLGGGREEKLFF
>TRBV7-9
CASSDRATLRVTF
>TRBV7-3
CASSSDPTEHSGNTIYF
>TRBV12-3/TRBV12-4
CASSLAAGGRNQPQHF
>TRBV20-1
CSARPGLATQETQYF
>TRBV7-8
CASSLEGPGTGVIDEQFF
>TRBV6-1
CASSDVPGTHSPLHF
>TRBV12-3/TRBV12-4
CASSLSGRDPYNEQFF